A few counts support the clone carrying this T cell receptor (beta chain). The data were obtained in a study of patients and donors after allogeneic stem cell transplantation. V lost 1 base and J 3 bases, leaving 4 bases between the germline ends. Germline loops: CDR1 SGHTA, CDR2 FQGNSA. The CDR3 length is 13 residues. Each CDR3 protein gets one entry after TCRdb re-called the RT-PCR reads with MiXCR. The data contain more than 150,000 distinct CDR3 sequences, more than 20% of them singletons. Sequenced: blood, either unsorted or a sorted T cell fraction (not recorded which). The TCR comes from a human donor who was either an allogeneic HSCT recipient or a stem cell or donor lymphocyte infusion donor (not recorded which). It is not recorded whose cells these are; they may come from a transplant donor. J is TRBJ1-5 and V is TRBV7-2; no reliable D call. The CDR3 protein is CASSLVDNQPQHF. The CDR3 DNA sequence: TGTGCCAGCAGCTTAGTTGACAATCAGCCCCAGCATTTT.